This T cell receptor (beta chain) is from a study of blood T cell repertoires in COVID-19. Looking at the study overall: Researchers got acute and convalescent COVID-19 samples from the United States, Italy and Spain.

The CDR3 loop spans 18 amino acids. Germline lookup yields CDR1 SEHNR and CDR2 FQNEAQ (reference sequence). The trim removed 5 bases at V and 5 bases at J, leaving 14 bases unmatched. The method was immunoSEQ multiplex PCR; TCRdb's version includes in-frame clones alone and lacks a portion of them. The sample has some 99,000 clones; 70% to 85% are singletons. V and J are TRBV7-9 and TRBJ1-5; 11 bases are a match to TRBD1. The TCR comes from a woman of 80 years or more with active or convalescent COVID-19. Material: peripheral blood. The CDR3 reads CASSPEGRGQGVHQPQHF. Here the CDR3 DNA reads TGTGCCAGCAGCCCAGAGGGTAGGGGACAGGGGGTACATCAGCCCCAGCATTTT.